This T cell receptor (beta chain) comes out of a study of shared clonotypes between healthy human individuals. Study background: A couple of women and a few men aged 18 to 49 made up the donors.

Evenly divided among several immunoSEQ plates was the genomic DNA of each subset. PCR replicates performed on unsorted PBMC used about 300 ng DNA, around 30,000 T cell genomes. In the original workflow: From ImmunoSEQ came sequences covering only the junction and carrying no quality scores, so filtering differed. The method was immunoSEQ multiplex PCR; TCRdb's version includes in-frame clones alone and lacks a portion of them. Clone size and the V and J calls come from that table; the DNA yielded D and trimming. The sample records 400,000 to 500,000 clones, approximately 79% being singletons. The CDR3 consists of 13 residues. Germline V gene sequence: CDR1 MDHEN, CDR2 SYDVKM. Concerning this clone itself: One end of the junction varies from germline; a read error may be responsible.

Sequenced material: PBMCs. The TCR was taken from a woman aged 40-49 years in good health. Some clones in this sample may be carry-over from other donors' samples. This chain connects TRBV28 to TRBJ2-7; TRBD2 might be the D (6 bases). CDR3 in amino acids: CASSPIPTSRGVF. The CDR3 DNA follows: TGTGCCAGCAGCCCAATCCCCACTAGCAGAGGTGTCTTC.